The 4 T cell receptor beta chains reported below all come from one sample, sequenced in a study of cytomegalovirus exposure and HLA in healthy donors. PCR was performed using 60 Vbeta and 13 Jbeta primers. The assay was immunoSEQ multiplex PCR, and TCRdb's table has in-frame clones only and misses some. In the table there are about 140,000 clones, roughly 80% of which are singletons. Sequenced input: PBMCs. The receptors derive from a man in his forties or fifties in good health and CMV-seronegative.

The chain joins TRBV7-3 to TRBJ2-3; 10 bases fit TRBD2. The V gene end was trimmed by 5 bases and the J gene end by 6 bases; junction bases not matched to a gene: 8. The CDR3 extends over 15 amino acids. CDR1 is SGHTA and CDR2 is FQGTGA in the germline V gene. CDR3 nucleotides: TGTGCCAGCAGCCCGTCGACTAGCGGGCTGGATACGCAGTATTTT. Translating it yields CASSPSTSGLDTQYF. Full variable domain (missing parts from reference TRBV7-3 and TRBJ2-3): GAGVSQTPSNKVTEKGKYVELRCDPISGHTALYWYRQSLGQGPEFLIYFQGTGAADDSGLPNDRFFAVRPEGSVSTLKIQRTERGDSAVYLCASSPSTSGLDTQYFGPGTRLTVL.

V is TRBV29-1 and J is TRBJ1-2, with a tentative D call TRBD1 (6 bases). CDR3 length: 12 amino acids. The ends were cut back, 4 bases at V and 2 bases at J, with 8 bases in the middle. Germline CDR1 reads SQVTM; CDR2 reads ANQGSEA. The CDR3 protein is CSVGGTNYGYTF. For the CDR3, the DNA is TGCAGCGTTGGAGGGACAAACTATGGCTACACCTTC.

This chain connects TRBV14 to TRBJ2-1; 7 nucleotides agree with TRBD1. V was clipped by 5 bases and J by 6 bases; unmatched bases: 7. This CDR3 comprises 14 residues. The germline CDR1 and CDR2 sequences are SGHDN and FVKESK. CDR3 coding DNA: TGTGCCAGCAGCTGGGGACAGTTGGGCAATGAGCAGTTCTTC. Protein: CASSWGQLGNEQFF.

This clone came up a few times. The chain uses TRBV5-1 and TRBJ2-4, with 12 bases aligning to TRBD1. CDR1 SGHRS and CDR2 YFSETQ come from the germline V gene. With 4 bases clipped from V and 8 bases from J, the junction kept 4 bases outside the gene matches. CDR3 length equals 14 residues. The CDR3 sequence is CASSEGTGGYIQYF. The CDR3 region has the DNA TGCGCCAGCAGCGAAGGGACAGGGGGCTACATTCAGTACTTC.